A selection of T cell receptor beta chains follows, all from one sample in a study of T cells in Graves' hyperthyroidism and ophthalmopathy. A single record per CDR3 protein comes from TCRdb applying MiXCR to the multiplex PCR reads. This repertoire shows approximately 380,000 distinct CDR3 sequences, around a sixth found once; its top ten account for over 35%. The specimen was blood. The source is a man aged 18 to 30 with Graves' ophthalmopathy. CDR3s include the opening cysteine and the closing phenylalanine or tryptophan. D genes are given only for firm matches. Rows may omit the clone size; those that give it use once, few, many or a size class.

>-|13|TRBJ1-5|TRBV24-1|TRBD1
CAIRQGQDQPQHF
TGTGCCATCAGACAGGGTCAGGATCAGCCCCAGCATTTT
>-|15|TRBJ2-7|TRBV7-6|-
CASILAVKSSYEQYF
TGTGCCAGCATCTTAGCGGTTAAGAGCTCCTACGAGCAGTACTTC
>many|15|TRBJ1-2|TRBV2|-
CAPGPAGGDSSGYTF
TGTGCCCCCGGGCCGGCAGGAGGGGATTCTAGTGGCTACACCTTC
>-|14|TRBJ1-5|TRBV10-3|TRBD1
CAISESRGGEPQHF
TGTGCCATCAGTGAGTCCAGGGGGGGAGAGCCCCAGCATTTT
>many|13|TRBJ2-7|TRBV6-1|TRBD2
CASSLTSGYEQYF
TGTGCCAGCAGTTTGACTAGCGGCTACGAGCAGTACTTC
>few|13|TRBJ2-3|TRBV7-9|-
CASRVEGPDTQYF
TGTGCCAGCAGGGTCGAGGGCCCAGATACGCAGTATTTT
>few|13|TRBJ2-7|TRBV6-1|-
CASSPRRAYEQYF
TGTGCCAGCAGTCCCCGCCGGGCCTACGAGCAGTACTTC
>-|16|TRBJ2-1|TRBV28|TRBD2
CASSPPLAGGGGEQFF
TGTGCCAGCAGTCCCCCTTTGGCGGGAGGGGGGGGTGAGCAGTTCTTC
>many|13|TRBJ1-1|TRBV12-3/TRBV12-4|-
CASSAGEGLEAFF
TGTGCCAGCAGTGCAGGGGAGGGTCTTGAAGCTTTCTTT
>few|14|TRBJ2-6|TRBV3-1|-
CASSRVSGANVLTF
TGTGCCAGCAGCCGGGTATCTGGGGCCAACGTCCTGACTTTC
>many|12|TRBJ2-3|TRBV11-2|-
CASSLEGTTQYF
TGTGCCAGCAGCTTAGAGGGGACTACGCAGTATTTT
>few|15|TRBJ2-2|TRBV3-1|-
CASSQRDWTGGELFF
TGTGCCAGCAGCCAACGGGACTGGACGGGAGGGGAGCTGTTTTTT
>many|15|TRBJ1-2|TRBV20-1|-
CSARDPAGGDYGYTF
TGCAGTGCTAGAGATCCCGCAGGTGGGGACTATGGCTACACCTTC